Below, 26 T cell receptor beta chains from the same sample are listed, as sequenced in a study of T cells in localized non-small cell lung cancer. The repertoire was sequenced with immunoSEQ multiplex PCR; TCRdb's copy has only in-frame clones and lacks some. The sample has around 31,000 clones; 85% to 90% are singletons. Sequences were derived from peripheral blood, sampled before any cancer treatment. The origin of the receptors is an older female donor with stage I lung adenocarcinoma.

This chain links TRBV7-2 with TRBJ1-1; no clear D. The CDR3 covers 15 residues. Germline values: CDR1 SGHTA, CDR2 FQGNSA. The V end lost 5 bases, the J end lost 2 bases, and 15 bases lay between the germline ends. The CDR3 here is CASSPGMGRNTEAFF. For the CDR3, the DNA is TGTGCCAGCAGCCCGGGAATGGGGAGAAACACTGAAGCTTTCTTT. Full variable domain (remainder filled in from reference TRBV7-2 and TRBJ1-1): GAGVSQSPSNKVTEKGKDVELRCDPISGHTALYWYRQSLGQGLEFLIYFQGNSAPDKSGLPSDRFSAERTGGSVSTLTIQRTQQEDSAVYLCASSPGMGRNTEAFFGQGTRLTVV.

This clone was observed a single time. This chain links TRBV15 with TRBJ2-5, with D possibly being TRBD1 or TRBD2 (5 bases each). The germline V and J ends were trimmed by 1 base and 0 bases, with 6 bases remaining between them. This CDR3 has 14 residues. Germline V gene lookup returns CDR1 LNHNV and CDR2 YYDKDF (reference sequence). The CDR3 DNA is TGTGCCACCAGCAGAGGGGACCACCAAGAGACCCAGTACTTC. Its translation: CATSRGDHQETQYF.

The chain links TRBV15 to TRBJ1-3; D uncertain. The CDR3 extends over 16 amino acids. V lost 1 base and J lost 4, with 14 bases in between. Per germline, CDR1 LNHNV and CDR2 YYDKDF (reference sequence). The CDR3 protein is CATSRGGLLPGNTIYF. The CDR3 DNA follows: TGTGCCACCAGCAGAGGTGGTTTACTGCCGGGAAACACCATATATTTT.

A few counts support this clone. The rearrangement uses TRBV19 and TRBJ2-7; 7 bases fit TRBD2. Germline-derived CDR1 and CDR2 are LNHDA and SQIVND (reference sequence). Trimming cost V 5 bases and J 2 bases; bases outside gene matches: 6. This CDR3 region has 14 residues. The CDR3 bases are TGTGCCAGTAGTCCCTACGGGGGGACCTACGAGCAGTACTTC. Its protein product is CASSPYGGTYEQYF.

The gene calls are TRBV20-1 and TRBJ2-7, with unresolved D. The CDR3 runs to 11 residues. The V end lost 1 base, the J end lost 6 bases, and 7 bases lay between the germline ends. Germline lookup yields CDR1 DFQATT and CDR2 SNEGSKA (reference sequence). CDR3 residues: CSARGPREQYF. In DNA, the CDR3 is TGCAGTGCTAGAGGCCCCCGCGAGCAGTACTTC.

This clone has more than one count but fewer than ten. This chain uses TRBV5-8 with TRBJ1-4; a possible D gene is TRBD1 (6 bases). The CDR3 length is 15 residues. V dropped 2 bases and J dropped 7 bases, with 15 bases sitting between them. Germline CDR1 is SGHTS and CDR2 is YDEGEE. As DNA, the CDR3 is TGTGCCAGCAGCTTTGGGGGGCGCCTCGGTGAAAAACTGTTTTTT. Amino acids: CASSFGGRLGEKLFF.

The rearrangement links TRBV29-1 to TRBJ2-3, with 13 positions matching TRBD2. Germline assignment: CDR1 SQVTM and CDR2 ANQGSEA. Losses at the gene ends were 7 bases for V and 5 bases for J; bases not matched to a gene: 6. The CDR3 covers 14 residues. The CDR3 DNA is TGCAGCGCCGGACTAGCGGGAGCGGAAGATACGCAGTATTTT. Translation gives CSAGLAGAEDTQYF.

Note on this clone: The sample carries other DNA sequences with the same CDR3. This chain joins TRBV5-4 and TRBJ2-5; 7 bases are shared with TRBD1. CDR3 length equals 13 residues. J was trimmed by 2 bases and V by 4 bases; bases with no gene match: 2. Per the germline V gene, CDR1 is SGHNT and CDR2 is YYREEE (reference sequence). CDR3 region: CASSPDRQETQYF. The CDR3 DNA is TGTGCCAGCAGCCCGGACAGGCAAGAGACCCAGTACTTC.

The chain is built from TRBV4-1 and TRBJ1-5; D not certain. Germline CDR1 MGHRA, CDR2 YSYEKL. V was pared by 1 base and J by 4 bases, with 5 bases between. The CDR3 extends over 13 amino acids. The CDR3 DNA sequence: TGCGCCAGCAGCCAAGGAGGGAATCAGCCCCAGCATTTT. It is translated as CASSQGGNQPQHF.

The V gene is TRBV29-1, the J gene TRBJ1-2, with unresolved D. The CDR3 has 12 amino acids. Germline V CDR1 and CDR2: SQVTM, ANQGSEA. Trimming cost V 6 bases and J 8 bases, with 16 bases left between them. The CDR3 spells CSVEQLGSGYTF. The DNA for the CDR3 is TGCAGCGTGGAACAGTTAGGAAGCGGCTACACCTTC.

The chain links TRBV7-9 to TRBJ2-7; D uncertain. The CDR3 loop spans 16 amino acids. V was clipped by 0 bases and J by 5 bases, with 17 bases between them. Germline-derived CDR1 and CDR2 are SEHNR and FQNEAQ (reference sequence). The CDR3 DNA sequence: TGTGCCAGCAGCTTAGCCTTTTTAGGGTATTCCGACGAGCAGTACTTC. The encoded protein is CASSLAFLGYSDEQYF. Looking up the rest from reference TRBV7-9 and TRBJ2-7 gives the full variable domain: DTGVSQNPRHKITKRGQNVTFRCDPISEHNRLYWYRQTLGQGPEFLTYFQNEAQLEKSRLLSDRFSAERPKGSFSTLEIQRTEQGDSAMYLCASSLAFLGYSDEQYFGPGTRLTVT.

This clone occurred a few times. V and J are TRBV5-1 and TRBJ2-5; 16 nucleotides agree with TRBD2. The ends lost 2 bases at V and 5 bases at J; junction bases unmatched: 3. The CDR3 totals 16 residues. From germline, CDR1 is SGHRS and CDR2 YFSETQ. The CDR3 loop is CASSFGTSGRGETQYF. The CDR3 region has the DNA TGCGCCAGCAGCTTCGGGACTAGCGGGAGGGGGGAGACCCAGTACTTC.

The rearrangement links TRBV7-3 to TRBJ2-1, with 8 bases that match TRBD2. CDR1 and CDR2 (germline): SGHTA, FQGTGA. The length of the CDR3 is 16 residues. The junction had 7 bases not matched to a gene; V was cut back by 6 bases and J by 0 bases. The chain's CDR3 is CASRISGASSYNEQFF. The CDR3 nucleotides are TGTGCCAGCAGGATTAGCGGGGCTAGCTCCTACAATGAGCAGTTCTTC.

This clone was found once. The V call is TRBV6-6, the J call TRBJ2-1; D remains unclear. Germline loops: CDR1 MNHNY, CDR2 SVGAGI (reference sequence). The CDR3 extends over 11 amino acids. With 5 bases removed from V and 3 bases from J, the gap between germline ends came to 2 bases. This CDR3 reads CASSNYNEQFF. CDR3 nucleotide sequence: TGTGCCAGCAGTAACTACAATGAGCAGTTCTTC.

The chain carries TRBV29-1 and TRBJ2-1, with D hard to call. The germline gives CDR1 SQVTM, CDR2 ANQGSEA. Trimming left V 5 bases short and J 7 bases short, with 12 bases between. There are 12 residues in the CDR3. DNA for the CDR3: TGCAGCGTTCCGAACTATATAAATGAGCAGTTCTTC. This codes for CSVPNYINEQFF.

The chain couples TRBV18 to TRBJ2-1, with D possibly matching TRBD1 (6 bases). V lost 2 bases, J lost 6 bases, and 20 bases lay in between. The germline CDR1 and CDR2 sequences are KGHSH and LQKENI. The CDR3 is 17 residues long. Written as DNA, the CDR3 is TGTGCCAGCTCACCATCCGGGACAAATATGGGCCTCAATGAGCAGTTCTTC. Amino acids: CASSPSGTNMGLNEQFF.

V and J are TRBV2 and TRBJ1-2, with a weak D call TRBD1 (6 bases). The V and J ends lost 6 bases and 7 bases respectively, with 21 bases between them. Germline V gives CDR1 SNHLY, CDR2 FYNNEI. CDR3 size: 15 residues. The CDR3: CASRASLDSLRGYTF. The CDR3 DNA follows: TGTGCCAGCAGGGCTTCATTGGACAGCCTCCGTGGCTACACCTTC.

The genes are TRBV30 and TRBJ1-2; unclear D gene. Germline V lookup: CDR1 GTSNPN, CDR2 SVGIG (reference sequence). The germline V and J ends were trimmed by 3 bases and 5 bases, with 13 bases remaining between them. The CDR3 sequence is 13 residues long. As DNA, the CDR3 is TGTGCCTGGAGGGGCGGCCCGGGGTATGGCTACACCTTC. Translated, it gives CAWRGGPGYGYTF.

This rearrangement joins TRBV28 to TRBJ1-2, with TRBD1 matching over 7 bases. From germline, CDR1 is MDHEN and CDR2 SYDVKM. The V segment lost 6 bases and the J segment 2 bases; nucleotides outside the gene matches: 3. This CDR3 has 13 residues. The CDR3, as DNA: TGTGCCAGCAGCTTGGGACAGAACTATGGCTACACCTTC. Its protein is CASSLGQNYGYTF.

The genes are TRBV27 and TRBJ2-1; D is ambiguous. Germline V CDR1 and CDR2: MNHEY, SMNVEV (reference sequence). This CDR3 spans 13 amino acids. Trimming cost V 5 bases and J 3 bases, with 8 bases left between them. Written as DNA, the CDR3 is TGTGCCAGCAGTGTAGGTCGCTACAATGAGCAGTTCTTC. Translating it yields CASSVGRYNEQFF.

This clone was seen only once. This chain connects TRBV27 to TRBJ2-3; 9 bases align to TRBD1. The CDR3 has 16 residues. Germline trimming cut 2 bases from V and 1 base from J; bases unmatched to any gene: 4. Germline values: CDR1 MNHEY, CDR2 SMNVEV (reference sequence). CDR3 nucleotide sequence: TGTGCCAGCAGTTTAACAGGGGGCGCGGGCACAGATACGCAGTATTTT. Translating it yields CASSLTGGAGTDTQYF.

V is TRBV28 and J is TRBJ1-5; the match to TRBD1 covers 7 bases. The CDR3 runs 15 residues. The J segment lost 6 bases and the V segment lost 4 bases, leaving 9 bases of the junction unmatched. Germline V CDR1 and CDR2: MDHEN, SYDVKM. The CDR3 DNA reads as TGTGCCAGCAGTTACAGGTCCTCAGGGGGTCAGCCCCAGCATTTT. This codes for CASSYRSSGGQPQHF.

The count of this clone is one. The rearrangement uses TRBV6-5 and TRBJ2-7; 10 nucleotides line up with TRBD1. Germline CDR1 MNHEY, CDR2 SVGAGI. The junction had 9 bases not matched to a gene; V was cut back by 8 bases and J by 5 bases. This CDR3 region has 14 residues. The CDR3 sequence: CASGPGQGSHEQYF. The CDR3 nucleotides are TGTGCCAGCGGGCCGGGACAGGGGAGCCACGAGCAGTACTTC.

The rearrangement joins TRBV11-2 to TRBJ2-1, with 8 bases identical to TRBD1. CDR3 length: 16 residues. V lost 5 bases, J lost 10 bases, and 16 bases stayed unmatched. Germline CDR1 is SGHAT and CDR2 is FQNNGV. The CDR3 nucleotides are TGTGCCAGCAGCCGGTCGACAGGGGATGGGAGTTGGGAGCAGTTCTTC. It specifies CASSRSTGDGSWEQFF.

The chain's CDR3 is CASKGDLSYEQYF. In nucleotides, the CDR3 is TGTGCCAGCAAAGGGGACCTATCCTACGAGCAGTACTTC. V gene TRBV28 combines with J gene TRBJ2-7; D could derive from TRBD1 or TRBD2 (5 bases each). The CDR3 loop spans 13 amino acids. Between the trimmed V and J ends, which lost 7 bases and 1 base, there was a span of 11 bases. CDR1 MDHEN and CDR2 SYDVKM come from the germline V gene.

V and J are TRBV10-3 and TRBJ2-7; the D is unclear. Germline V CDR1 and CDR2: ENHRY, SYGVKD. V gave up 2 bases and J gave up 10 bases, with 9 bases separating them. The CDR3 covers 11 residues. Here the CDR3 reads CAISESGFQYF. CDR3 bases: TGTGCCATCAGTGAGAGTGGGTTCCAGTACTTC.